The T cell receptor (beta chain) under discussion was sequenced for a study of immune evolution from preneoplasia to lung adenocarcinoma. Profiled with immunoSEQ multiplex PCR; TCRdb holds only in-frame clones, not every one. The table has approximately 4,000 clones, roughly 80% seen once; the top ten hold around 9.5%. Germline assignment: CDR1 MGHRA and CDR2 YSYEKL. V was pared by 4 bases and J by 3 bases, with 16 bases between. CDR3 length: 16 amino acids. The receptor was isolated from a person aged 70 to 79 with lung adenocarcinoma. Sequenced material: FFPE adjacent normal lung tissue. The chain links TRBV4-1 to TRBJ2-1; TRBD1 is a possible D gene (5 bases). In DNA form, the CDR3 reads TGCGCCAGCAGCCCCTCACAGGCGGTGGTCTACAATGAGCAGTTCTTC. As protein: CASSPSQAVVYNEQFF.